This entry is about one T cell receptor (beta chain). Per the original data handling: The assay estimated nucleated cells by amplifying reference gene primers. Produced via immunoSEQ multiplex PCR; TCRdb's table is partial and in-frame only. The V and J calls and clone size are taken from that table; D and trimming were inferred from the DNA. This table has 59,000 or so clones, 65% to 80% appearing once. The CDR3 is 14 amino acids. Trimming cost V 4 bases and J 0 bases, with 9 bases left between them. The germline V gene has CDR1 SGDLS and CDR2 YYNGEE. This sample is drawn from a study of blood T cell repertoires in COVID-19. Study context: Some COVID-19 samples were acute and others convalescent; all came from the United States, Italy and Spain.

Sequenced sample: peripheral blood. V and J are TRBV9 and TRBJ2-3, with D perhaps TRBD1 (5 bases). The TCR comes from a man between 60 and 75 years old with acute or convalescent COVID-19. CDR3: CASSLRGSTDTQYF. For the CDR3, the DNA is TGTGCCAGCAGCCTAAGGGGTAGCACAGATACGCAGTATTTT.